The clone carrying this TCR beta chain was found many times. From the 5' RACE reads, TCRdb called clonotypes with MiXCR, one entry per CDR3 protein. The table includes more than 50,000 distinct CDR3 sequences, about 13% detected once. This entry comes from a study of early T cells in non-severe SARS-CoV-2 infection. The trim removed 4 bases at V and 1 base at J, leaving 9 bases unmatched. The germline gives CDR1 MDHEN, CDR2 SYDVKM. This CDR3 contains 16 residues. This clonotype originated in an adult who was a healthcare worker with PCR-confirmed SARS-CoV-2 infection or an uninfected control (not recorded which). Material: whole blood, obtained at baseline. The chain carries TRBV28 and TRBJ1-2; 7 bases are shared with TRBD1. The CDR3: CASSSKGTDSNYGYTF. In DNA, the CDR3 is TGTGCCAGCAGTTCCAAGGGGACAGATAGTAACTATGGCTACACCTTC.